This T cell receptor (beta chain) was profiled in a study of glioma-infiltrating T cells. Looked up from germline, CDR1 is KGHSH and CDR2 is LQKENI. The CDR3 extends over 12 amino acids. As to this clonotype: Possible read error: a much larger clone is one base away.

Amplification of TCR alpha and beta CDR3 regions from RNA used iRepertoire nested multiplex PCR. Each CDR3 protein gets one entry after TCRdb re-called the multiplex PCR reads with MiXCR. The sample holds tens of thousands of distinct CDR3 sequences, approximately 22% seen once. The receptor comes from a human donor with low-grade glioma or glioblastoma, undergoing nonglioma brain surgery, or in good health (not recorded which). V usage is TRBV18 and J usage is TRBJ1-2, with D unresolved. Sequenced: glioma tissue, nonneoplastic brain tissue, or PBMCs (not recorded which). CDR3 sequence (DNA): TGTACCAGCTCCCTCTCCCGGGATGGCTACACCTTC. Protein product: CTSSLSRDGYTF. Looking up the rest from reference TRBV18 and TRBJ1-2 gives the full variable domain: NAGVMQNPRHLVRRRGQEARLRCSPMKGHSHVYWYRQLPEEGLKFMVYLQKENIIDESGMPKERFSAEFPKEGPSILRIQQVVRGDSAAYFCTSSLSRDGYTFGSGTRLTVV.